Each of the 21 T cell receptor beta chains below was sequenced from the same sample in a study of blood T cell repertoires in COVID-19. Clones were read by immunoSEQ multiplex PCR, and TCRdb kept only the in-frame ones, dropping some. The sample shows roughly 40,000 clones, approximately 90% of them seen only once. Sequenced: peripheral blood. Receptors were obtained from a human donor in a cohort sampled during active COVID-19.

CDR3 DNA: TGCAGCGGTGGGACAGGGACCCCTGAAGCTTTCTTT. Its protein product is CSGGTGTPEAFF. V usage is TRBV29-1 and J usage is TRBJ1-1, with TRBD1 identical over 9 bases. This CDR3 region has 12 residues. Germline V gene lookup returns CDR1 SQVTM and CDR2 ANQGSEA. V shed 7 bases, J shed 6 bases, and the junction held 6 bases outside the gene matches.

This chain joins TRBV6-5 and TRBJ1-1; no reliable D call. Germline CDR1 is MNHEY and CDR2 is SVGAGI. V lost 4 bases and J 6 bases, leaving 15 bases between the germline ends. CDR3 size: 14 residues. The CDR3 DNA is TGTGCCAGCAGTTTGCGAGGTGAGGGAGCTGAAGCTTTCTTT. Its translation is CASSLRGEGAEAFF.

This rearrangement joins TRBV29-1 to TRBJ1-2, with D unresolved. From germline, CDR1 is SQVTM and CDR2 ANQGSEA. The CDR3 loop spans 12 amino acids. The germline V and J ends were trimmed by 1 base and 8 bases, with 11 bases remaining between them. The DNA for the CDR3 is TGCAGCGTTGAAGCGGGAGGGCGCGGCTACACCTTC. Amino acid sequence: CSVEAGGRGYTF.

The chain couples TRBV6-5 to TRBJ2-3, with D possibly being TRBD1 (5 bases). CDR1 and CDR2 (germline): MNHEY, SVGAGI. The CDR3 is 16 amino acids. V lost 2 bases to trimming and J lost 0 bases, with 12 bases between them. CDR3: CASSYGTGSSTDTQYF. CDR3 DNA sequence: TGTGCCAGCAGTTACGGTACAGGTTCTAGCACAGATACGCAGTATTTT.

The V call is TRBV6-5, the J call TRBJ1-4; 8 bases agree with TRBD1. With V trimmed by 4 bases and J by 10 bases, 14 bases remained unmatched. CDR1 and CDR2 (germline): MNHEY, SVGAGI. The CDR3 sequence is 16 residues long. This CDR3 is CASSSQGAPTTGKLFF. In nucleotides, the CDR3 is TGTGCCAGCAGTTCTCAGGGGGCCCCGACGACAGGAAAACTGTTTTTT.

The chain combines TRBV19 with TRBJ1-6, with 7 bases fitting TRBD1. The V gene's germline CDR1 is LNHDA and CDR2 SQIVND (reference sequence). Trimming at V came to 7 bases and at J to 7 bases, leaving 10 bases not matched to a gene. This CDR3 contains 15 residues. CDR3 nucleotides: TGTGCCAGTAAGGCAGGGGGATGGGGAAATTCACCCCTCCACTTT. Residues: CASKAGGWGNSPLHF.

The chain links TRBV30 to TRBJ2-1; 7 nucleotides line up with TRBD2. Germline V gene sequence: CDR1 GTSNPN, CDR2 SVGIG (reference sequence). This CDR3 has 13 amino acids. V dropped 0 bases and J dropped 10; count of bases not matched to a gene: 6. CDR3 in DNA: TGTGCCTGGAGTGTACGGGGGGAGGGAGAGCAGTTCTTC. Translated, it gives CAWSVRGEGEQFF.

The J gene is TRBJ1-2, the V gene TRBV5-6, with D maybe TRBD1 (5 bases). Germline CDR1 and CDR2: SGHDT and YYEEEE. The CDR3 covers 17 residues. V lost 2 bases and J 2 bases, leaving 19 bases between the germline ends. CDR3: CASSLGSVAGQNYGYTF. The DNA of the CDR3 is TGTGCCAGCAGCTTAGGATCCGTGGCAGGGCAGAACTATGGCTACACCTTC.

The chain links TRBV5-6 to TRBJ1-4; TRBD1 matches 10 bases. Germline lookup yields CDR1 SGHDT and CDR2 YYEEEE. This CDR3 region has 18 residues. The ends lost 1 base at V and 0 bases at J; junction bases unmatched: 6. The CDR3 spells CASSLLTGGRTTNEKLFF. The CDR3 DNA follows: TGTGCCAGCAGCTTGCTGACAGGGGGCCGGACAACTAATGAAAAACTGTTTTTT.

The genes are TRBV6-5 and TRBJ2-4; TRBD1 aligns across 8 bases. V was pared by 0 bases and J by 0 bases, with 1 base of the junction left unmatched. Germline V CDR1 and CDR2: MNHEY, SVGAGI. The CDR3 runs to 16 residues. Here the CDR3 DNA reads TGTGCCAGCAGTTACTCCGGACAGGGAGCCAAAAACATTCAGTACTTC. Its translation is CASSYSGQGAKNIQYF.

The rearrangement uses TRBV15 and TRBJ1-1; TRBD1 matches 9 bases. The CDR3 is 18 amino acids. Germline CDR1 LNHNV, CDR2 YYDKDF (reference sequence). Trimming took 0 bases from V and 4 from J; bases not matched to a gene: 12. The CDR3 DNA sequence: TGTGCCACCAGCAGAGATCAGGGGACAGGGCTAAGAGGCACTGAAGCTTTCTTT. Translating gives CATSRDQGTGLRGTEAFF.

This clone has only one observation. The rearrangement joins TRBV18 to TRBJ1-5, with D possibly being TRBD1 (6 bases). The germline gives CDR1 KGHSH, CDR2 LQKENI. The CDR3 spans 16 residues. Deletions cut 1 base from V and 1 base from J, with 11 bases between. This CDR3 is CASSPLAQGSNQPQHF. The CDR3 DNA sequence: TGTGCCAGCTCACCACTGGCGCAGGGGAGCAATCAGCCCCAGCATTTT.

In DNA form, the CDR3 reads TGTGCCAGCAGCCCCCCGCTAGCGGTTAGCACAGATACGCAGTATTTT. This codes for CASSPPLAVSTDTQYF. The gene calls are TRBV5-6 and TRBJ2-3, with 7 bases matching TRBD2. This CDR3 is built from 16 residues. Germline-derived CDR1 and CDR2 are SGHDT and YYEEEE. The V and J ends lost 4 bases and 0 bases, in that order; junction bases with no gene match: 8.

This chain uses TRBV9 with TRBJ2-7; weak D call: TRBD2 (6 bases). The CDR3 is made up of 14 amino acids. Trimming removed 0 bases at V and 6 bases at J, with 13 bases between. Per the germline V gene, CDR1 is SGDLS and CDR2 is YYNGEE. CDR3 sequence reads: CASSVAGMGGEQYF. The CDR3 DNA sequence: TGTGCCAGCAGCGTAGCCGGTATGGGGGGCGAGCAGTACTTC.

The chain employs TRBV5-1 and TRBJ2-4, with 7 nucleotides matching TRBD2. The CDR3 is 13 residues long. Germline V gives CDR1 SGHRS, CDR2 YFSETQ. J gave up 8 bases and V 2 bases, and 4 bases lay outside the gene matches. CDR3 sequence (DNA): TGCGCCAGCAGCTTTGCGGGAGAGGACATTCAGTACTTC. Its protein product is CASSFAGEDIQYF.

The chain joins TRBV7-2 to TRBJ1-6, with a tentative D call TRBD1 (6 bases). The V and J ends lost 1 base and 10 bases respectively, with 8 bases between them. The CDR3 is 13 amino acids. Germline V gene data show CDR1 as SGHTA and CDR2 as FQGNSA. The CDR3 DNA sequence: TGTGCCAGCAGCTTAGACAGGGAATCACCCCTCCACTTT. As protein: CASSLDRESPLHF. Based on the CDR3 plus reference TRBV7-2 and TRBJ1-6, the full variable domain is GAGVSQSPSNKVTEKGKDVELRCDPISGHTALYWYRQSLGQGLEFLIYFQGNSAPDKSGLPSDRFSAERTGGSVSTLTIQRTQQEDSAVYLCASSLDRESPLHFGNGTRLTVT.

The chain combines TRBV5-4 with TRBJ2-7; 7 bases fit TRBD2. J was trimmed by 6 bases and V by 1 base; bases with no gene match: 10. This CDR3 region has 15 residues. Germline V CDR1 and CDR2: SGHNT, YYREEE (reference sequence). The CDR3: CASSLIISGGGEQYF. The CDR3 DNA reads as TGTGCCAGCAGCTTGATTATATCGGGAGGCGGCGAGCAGTACTTC.

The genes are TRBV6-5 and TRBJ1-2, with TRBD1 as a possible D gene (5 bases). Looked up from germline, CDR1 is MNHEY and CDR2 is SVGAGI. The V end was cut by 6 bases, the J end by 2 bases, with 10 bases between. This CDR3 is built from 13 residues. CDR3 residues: CASRLRGNYGYTF. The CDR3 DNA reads TGTGCCAGCAGGCTGCGGGGGAACTATGGCTACACCTTC.

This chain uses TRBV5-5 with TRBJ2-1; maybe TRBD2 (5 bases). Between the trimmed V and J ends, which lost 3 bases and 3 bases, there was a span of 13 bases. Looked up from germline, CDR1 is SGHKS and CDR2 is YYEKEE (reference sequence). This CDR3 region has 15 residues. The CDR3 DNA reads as TGTGCCAGCAGCTCCCGTGGTAGCGTCTACAATGAGCAGTTCTTC. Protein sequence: CASSSRGSVYNEQFF.

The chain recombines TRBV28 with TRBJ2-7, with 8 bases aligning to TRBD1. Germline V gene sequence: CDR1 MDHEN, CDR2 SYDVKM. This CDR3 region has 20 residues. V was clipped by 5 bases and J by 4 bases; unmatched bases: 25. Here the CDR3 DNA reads TGTGCCAGCAGTCCTGGACAGGGCTCGGACTTTCTTCAGGTGACGTACGAGCAGTACTTC. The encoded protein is CASSPGQGSDFLQVTYEQYF.

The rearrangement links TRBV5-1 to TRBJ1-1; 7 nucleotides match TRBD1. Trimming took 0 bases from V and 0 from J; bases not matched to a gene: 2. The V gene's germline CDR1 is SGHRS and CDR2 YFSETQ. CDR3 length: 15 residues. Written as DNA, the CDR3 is TGCGCCAGCAGCTTGGGAGGGGGCCTGAACACTGAAGCTTTCTTT. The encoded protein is CASSLGGGLNTEAFF.